What follows describes a single T cell receptor beta chain. As yet, its antigen is unknown. The sample comes from a study of T cells after yellow fever vaccination. Broader study findings: A weaker but faster secondary response was observed, peaking on day 5 versus 15.

V lost 7 bases, J lost 3 bases, and 3 bases stayed unmatched. Germline V gives CDR1 MNHEY, CDR2 SMNVEV (reference sequence). The CDR3 length is 13 residues. Synthesis of TCR cDNA relied on 5'RACE template switching, which attached a universal primer site and UMIs. One entry per CDR3 protein results from TCRdb running MiXCR on the 5' RACE reads. Among about 350,000 distinct CDR3 sequences listed, under 14% were seen once. The sequencing here drew on PBMCs, taken on the day of the first yellow fever vaccination. This TCR derives from a young man who received the YFV17D yellow fever vaccine. The rearrangement joins TRBV27 to TRBJ1-1; TRBD1 matches 9 bases. The CDR3 protein is CASMGQGYTEAFF. CDR3 coding DNA: TGTGCCAGCATGGGACAGGGCTACACTGAAGCTTTCTTT.